This entry lists 29 T cell receptor beta chains sequenced from one sample in a study of cytomegalovirus exposure and HLA in healthy donors (dated by TCRdb to about 2017). The library came from the immunoSEQ multiplex PCR assay. For the multiplex PCR, a mixture combining 60 forward primers for TCR Vbeta segments and 13 reverse primers for TCR Jbeta segments was used. TCRdb holds this immuneACCESS table with in-frame rearrangements only. Some clones are missing; in checked studies, unresolved V genes explain under half, and the rest has no known cause. The sample table records 65,000 to 85,000 clones; roughly 88% of these occur just once. The top ten clones comprise about 2.1% of the sample. Material: PBMCs. Every receptor here comes from a woman in her 30s in good health and CMV-seronegative.

V gene TRBV7-2 combines with J gene TRBJ2-5, with TRBD2 matching over 10 bases. The J call may be wrong; the DNA end is better matched by TRBJ2-7. CDR1 is SGHTA, CDR2 FQGNSA, per germline. The CDR3 extends over 15 amino acids. The CDR3 region has the DNA TGTGCCAGCAGCATCGGGACTAGCGTCCCCTACGAGCAGTACTTC. Its translation: CASSIGTSVPYEQYF.

V is TRBV6-1 and J is TRBJ2-3, with 7 bases matching TRBD1. The CDR3 contains 16 residues. The V gene's germline CDR1 is MNHNS and CDR2 SASEGT. J was trimmed by 5 bases and V by 1 base; bases with no gene match: 9. DNA of the CDR3: TGTGCCAGCAGTGAAGTCGCGACAGGGTGGGGAGATACGCAGTATTTT. Residues: CASSEVATGWGDTQYF.

The chain carries TRBV6-1 and TRBJ2-3; tentatively, D is TRBD1 (5 bases). Germline CDR1 is MNHNS and CDR2 is SASEGT. The CDR3 spans 14 residues. Deletions cut 6 bases from V and 0 bases from J, with 10 bases between. The CDR3 nucleotides are TGTGCCAGCAGGAGGACAACTAGCACAGATACGCAGTATTTT. Its protein product is CASRRTTSTDTQYF.

The rearrangement uses TRBV30 and TRBJ2-1; 7 nucleotides line up with TRBD2. The J segment lost 8 bases and the V segment lost 4 bases, leaving 8 bases of the junction unmatched. This CDR3 spans 13 amino acids. Germline V gene data show CDR1 as GTSNPN and CDR2 as SVGIG (reference sequence). CDR3: CAWTSGVGDEQFF. The DNA for the CDR3 is TGTGCCTGGACTAGCGGTGTAGGAGATGAGCAGTTCTTC. The whole variable domain, remainder taken from reference TRBV30 and TRBJ2-1, is SQTIHQWPATLVQPVGSPLSLECTVEGTSNPNLYWYRQAAGRGLQLLFYSVGIGQISSEVPQNLSASRPQDRQFILSSKKLLLSDSGFYLCAWTSGVGDEQFFGPGTRLTVL.

The chain combines TRBV13 with TRBJ2-7, with TRBD2 matching 11 bases. V trimming: 3 bases; J trimming: 2 bases; junction bases outside the gene matches: 12. The germline V gene has CDR1 PRHDT and CDR2 FYEKMQ (reference sequence). CDR3 size: 18 residues. CDR3 sequence reads: CASSFGEGLGLAAYEQYF. CDR3 coding DNA: TGTGCCAGCAGCTTCGGGGAGGGGCTGGGACTAGCGGCCTACGAGCAGTACTTC.

The chain joins TRBV14 to TRBJ2-7; 7 bases are shared with TRBD1. CDR1 SGHDN and CDR2 FVKESK come from the germline V gene. After removal of 2 bases from V and 1 base from J, the junction contained 5 bases not matched to a gene. This CDR3 comprises 15 residues. CDR3: CASSQPGTASYEQYF. CDR3 bases: TGTGCCAGCAGCCAACCCGGGACAGCATCCTACGAGCAGTACTTC.

The chain carries TRBV18 and TRBJ2-2; a possible D gene is TRBD1 (5 bases). There are 15 residues in the CDR3. V was cut by 0 bases and J by 2 bases, with 7 bases left in between. The germline gives CDR1 KGHSH, CDR2 LQKENI. The CDR3 DNA reads as TGTGCCAGCTCACCACCAGGGGTAAACACCGGGGAGCTGTTTTTT. It translates to CASSPPGVNTGELFF.

CDR3 in DNA: TGTGCCAGCAGCGTAGGACAGGGGGACTATGGCTACACCTTC. The encoded protein is CASSVGQGDYGYTF. V is TRBV9 and J is TRBJ1-2; 9 bases match TRBD1. This CDR3 has 14 amino acids. J was trimmed by 3 bases and V by 0 bases; bases with no gene match: 0. Germline CDR1 SGDLS, CDR2 YYNGEE.

The chain carries TRBV9 and TRBJ2-2, with a possible D match to TRBD1 (6 bases). Germline loops: CDR1 SGDLS, CDR2 YYNGEE. Trimming took 0 bases from V and 4 from J, leaving 10 bases between them. CDR3 length: 15 amino acids. The CDR3 nucleotides are TGTGCCAGCAGCGTAGCCAGGGGTCCCACCGGGGAGCTGTTTTTT. Translation: CASSVARGPTGELFF.

The genes are TRBV4-1 and TRBJ1-2, with a possible D match to TRBD1 (5 bases). Per germline, CDR1 MGHRA and CDR2 YSYEKL. V gave up 1 base and J gave up 3 bases, with 12 bases separating them. The CDR3 contains 15 residues. The CDR3 here is CASSQGSTGDYGYTF. As DNA, the CDR3 is TGCGCCAGCAGCCAAGGGTCTACAGGCGACTATGGCTACACCTTC.

The V and J genes are TRBV4-1 and TRBJ1-5, with D possibly TRBD1 on 5 matching bases. Germline V gene data show CDR1 as MGHRA and CDR2 as YSYEKL. This CDR3 contains 12 residues. Trimming took off 2 bases at V and 10 bases at J, with 9 bases between the two ends. CDR3 sequence (DNA): TGCGCCAGCAGCCAACAGGGAGGTCCCCAGCATTTT. This translates into CASSQQGGPQHF.

The chain carries TRBV4-1 and TRBJ1-5, with TRBD1 matching over 8 bases. The V and J ends lost 4 bases and 6 bases, in that order; junction bases with no gene match: 5. Per germline, CDR1 MGHRA and CDR2 YSYEKL. CDR3 size: 14 residues. The CDR3 loop is CASSPDRGGQPQHF. The CDR3 DNA sequence: TGCGCCAGCAGCCCTGACAGGGGAGGTCAGCCCCAGCATTTT.

J is TRBJ2-7 and V is TRBV5-1, with 9 bases identical to TRBD2. Germline values: CDR1 SGHRS, CDR2 YFSETQ. The CDR3 is 15 amino acids. The J segment lost 2 bases and the V segment lost 4 bases, leaving 7 bases of the junction unmatched. The CDR3: CASSMTSGVTYEQYF. CDR3 nucleotide sequence: TGCGCCAGCAGCATGACTAGCGGAGTTACCTACGAGCAGTACTTC.

V gene TRBV19 combines with J gene TRBJ2-7, with TRBD2 matching over 7 bases. This CDR3 contains 14 residues. Germline CDR1 is LNHDA and CDR2 is SQIVND (reference sequence). V dropped 10 bases and J dropped 2; count of bases not matched to a gene: 11. As DNA, the CDR3 is TGTGCCACTGGCGGGGGTTCAGGACCCTACGAGCAGTACTTC. This sequence encodes CATGGGSGPYEQYF.

The V and J genes are TRBV5-1 and TRBJ2-3; TRBD1 matches 8 bases. The germline gives CDR1 SGHRS, CDR2 YFSETQ. CDR3 length equals 16 residues. V gave up 1 base and J gave up 2 bases; unmatched junction bases: 6. The chain's CDR3 is CASSLSDRGLTDTQYF. CDR3 DNA sequence: TGCGCCAGCAGCTTGTCCGACAGGGGCCTCACAGATACGCAGTATTTT.

The V call is TRBV7-8, the J call TRBJ2-3; 7 positions agree with TRBD2. J lost 6 bases, V lost 5 bases, and 11 bases had no gene match. CDR3 length equals 15 residues. Germline V CDR1 and CDR2: SGHVS, FQNEAQ. CDR3: CASSTVGLAADTQYF. The CDR3 nucleotides read TGTGCCAGCAGCACGGTGGGGCTAGCGGCGGATACGCAGTATTTT.

The chain is built from TRBV10-3 and TRBJ1-2; D not resolved. V gave up 4 bases and J gave up 3 bases, with 12 bases separating them. Germline V CDR1 and CDR2: ENHRY, SYGVKD. CDR3 length: 14 residues. CDR3 in amino acids: CAISVGATDYGYTF. The CDR3 DNA sequence: TGTGCCATCAGTGTAGGTGCCACAGACTATGGCTACACCTTC.

The chain combines TRBV28 with TRBJ1-2; 10 bases align to TRBD1. V was clipped by 9 bases and J by 5 bases; unmatched bases: 6. CDR1 is MDHEN and CDR2 is SYDVKM in the germline V gene. The CDR3 runs to 13 residues. For the CDR3, the DNA is TGTGCCAGTTCGACAGGGGGCGGATATGGCTACACCTTC. This codes for CASSTGGGYGYTF.

The rearrangement links TRBV7-9 to TRBJ2-7; 9 bases match TRBD1. Germline V gives CDR1 SEHNR, CDR2 FQNEAQ (reference sequence). Losses at the gene ends were 1 base for V and 7 bases for J; bases not matched to a gene: 8. This CDR3 is 15 amino acids long. CDR3 sequence: CASSLVTGTGREQYF. The CDR3 DNA reads TGTGCCAGCAGCTTAGTAACCGGGACAGGGAGAGAGCAGTACTTC.

The V call is TRBV9, the J call TRBJ2-5; 10 bases fit TRBD2. J gave up 2 bases and V 0 bases, and 4 bases lay outside the gene matches. The germline V gene encodes CDR1 SGDLS and CDR2 YYNGEE. The CDR3 sequence is 16 residues long. CDR3 nucleotide sequence: TGTGCCAGCAGCGTAGGGGCTAGCGGGAGACAAGAGACCCAGTACTTC. Its protein product is CASSVGASGRQETQYF.

CDR3 in amino acids: CASSTGMDGYTF. The DNA for the CDR3 is TGTGCCAGCAGCACCGGGATGGATGGCTACACCTTC. J is TRBJ1-2 and V is TRBV25-1, with D hard to call. From germline, CDR1 is MGHDK and CDR2 SYGVNS. V lost 6 bases and J 6 bases, leaving 11 bases between the germline ends. This CDR3 is 12 amino acids long.

Only one count was recorded for this clone. V and J are TRBV4-2 and TRBJ2-1, with TRBD2 matching 9 bases. Per the germline V gene, CDR1 is LGHNA and CDR2 is YNFKEQ. This CDR3 contains 16 residues. The V and J ends lost 1 base and 0 bases, in that order; junction bases with no gene match: 1. The CDR3 here is CASSQGTSDSYNEQFF. CDR3 sequence (DNA): TGTGCCAGCAGCCAAGGGACTAGCGACTCCTACAATGAGCAGTTCTTC.

The chain joins TRBV7-9 to TRBJ1-2, with D unresolved. Per the germline V gene, CDR1 is SEHNR and CDR2 is FQNEAQ (reference sequence). The length of the CDR3 is 12 residues. The V and J ends lost 5 bases and 6 bases respectively, with 10 bases between them. The CDR3 DNA is TGTGCCAGCAGCCCAGGCGGGGATGGCTACACCTTC. Translation: CASSPGGDGYTF.

This clone has only one observation. The CDR3, as DNA: TGTGCCAGCAGCTTGTCACTAACCAACACCGGGGAGCTGTTTTTT. As protein: CASSLSLTNTGELFF. This chain uses TRBV5-4 with TRBJ2-2, with D hard to call. V lost 1 base and J lost 2, with 9 bases in between. CDR3 length: 15 residues. Looked up from germline, CDR1 is SGHNT and CDR2 is YYREEE (reference sequence). The whole variable domain, filled in from reference TRBV5-4 and TRBJ2-2, reads ETGVTQSPTHLIKTRGQQVTLRCSSQSGHNTVSWYQQALGQGPQFIFQYYREEENGRGNFPPRFSGLQFPNYSSELNVNALELDDSALYLCASSLSLTNTGELFFGEGSRLTVL.

J is TRBJ2-2 and V is TRBV2; D is ambiguous. The germline CDR1 and CDR2 sequences are SNHLY and FYNNEI. The ends were cut back, 5 bases at V and 2 bases at J, with 6 bases in the middle. This CDR3 spans 13 amino acids. The CDR3 protein is CASSLTNTGELFF. CDR3 DNA: TGTGCCAGCAGTCTTACTAACACCGGGGAGCTGTTTTTT.

This clone occurred a few times. V is TRBV28 and J is TRBJ1-4, with 7 positions matching TRBD1. The germline V gene has CDR1 MDHEN and CDR2 SYDVKM. This CDR3 spans 15 amino acids. Trimming cost V 3 bases and J 4 bases; bases outside gene matches: 5. CDR3 coding DNA: TGTGCCAGCAGTTTCCCCGGGACAGTTAATGAAAAACTGTTTTTT. As protein: CASSFPGTVNEKLFF. Together with reference TRBV28 and TRBJ1-4, the CDR3 gives the full variable domain: DVKVTQSSRYLVKRTGEKVFLECVQDMDHENMFWYRQDPGLGLRLIYFSYDVKMKEKGDIPEGYSVSREKKERFSLILESASTNQTSMYLCASSFPGTVNEKLFFGSGTQLSVL.

The chain carries TRBV11-2 and TRBJ2-7, with D hard to call. This CDR3 region has 12 residues. CDR1 is SGHAT and CDR2 is FQNNGV in the germline V gene. Trimming removed 1 base from V and 7 bases from J, with 8 bases in between. CDR3 amino acids: CASSLAAEEQYF. The CDR3 DNA sequence: TGTGCCAGCAGCTTAGCGGCGGAAGAGCAGTACTTC.

This clone has just a few counts. This chain uses TRBV29-1 with TRBJ1-1; D is unclear. Germline V CDR1 and CDR2: SQVTM, ANQGSEA. Trimming left V 7 bases short and J 11 bases short, with 14 bases between. This CDR3 is 10 amino acids long. This CDR3 reads CSDFRVRAFF. CDR3 DNA: TGCAGCGACTTTCGGGTTAGGGCTTTCTTT.

In nucleotides, the CDR3 is TGTGCCAGCAGTCTAAGCGGGAGCCCTTACTACGAGCAGTACTTC. This encodes CASSLSGSPYYEQYF. This sequence joins TRBV11-2 and TRBJ2-7; 8 nucleotides align to TRBD2. With 6 bases clipped from V and 3 bases from J, the junction kept 10 bases outside the gene matches. CDR3 length: 15 residues. The germline V gene has CDR1 SGHAT and CDR2 FQNNGV.